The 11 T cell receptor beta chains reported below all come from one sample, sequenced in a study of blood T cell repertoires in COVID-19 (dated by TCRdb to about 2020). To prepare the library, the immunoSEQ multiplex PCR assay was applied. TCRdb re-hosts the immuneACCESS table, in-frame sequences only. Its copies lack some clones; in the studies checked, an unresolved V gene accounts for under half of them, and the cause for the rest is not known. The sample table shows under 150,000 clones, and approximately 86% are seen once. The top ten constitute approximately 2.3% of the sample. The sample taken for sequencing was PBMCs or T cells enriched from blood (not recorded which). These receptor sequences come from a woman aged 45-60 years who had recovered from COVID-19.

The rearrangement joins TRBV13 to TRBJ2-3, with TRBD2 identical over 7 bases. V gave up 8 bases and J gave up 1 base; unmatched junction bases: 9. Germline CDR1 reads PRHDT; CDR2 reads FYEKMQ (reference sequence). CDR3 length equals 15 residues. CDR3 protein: CASGLGLEGTDTQYF. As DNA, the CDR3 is TGTGCCAGCGGACTTGGACTAGAAGGCACAGATACGCAGTATTTT.

The CDR3 DNA is TGTGCCAGCAGCCAAGCCGCGGGGGCGCATGATGGCTACACCTTC. As protein: CASSQAAGAHDGYTF. This chain uses TRBV14 with TRBJ1-2; tentative D call: TRBD1 (6 bases). The CDR3 extends over 15 amino acids. Trimming pared 1 base from V and 6 bases from J, leaving 15 bases between. Germline assignment: CDR1 SGHDN and CDR2 FVKESK.

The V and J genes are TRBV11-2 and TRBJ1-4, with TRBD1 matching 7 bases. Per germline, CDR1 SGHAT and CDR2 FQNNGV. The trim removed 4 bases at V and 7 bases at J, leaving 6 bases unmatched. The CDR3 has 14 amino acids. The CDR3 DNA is TGTGCCAGCAGCTACACAGGGGTATTTGAAAAACTGTTTTTT. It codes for CASSYTGVFEKLFF.

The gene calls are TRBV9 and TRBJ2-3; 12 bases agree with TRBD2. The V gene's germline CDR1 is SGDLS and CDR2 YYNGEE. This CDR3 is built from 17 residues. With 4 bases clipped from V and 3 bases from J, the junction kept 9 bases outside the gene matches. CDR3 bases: TGTGCCAGCAGCACGACTAGCGGGGGTCTGGGGACAGATACGCAGTATTTT. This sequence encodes CASSTTSGGLGTDTQYF.

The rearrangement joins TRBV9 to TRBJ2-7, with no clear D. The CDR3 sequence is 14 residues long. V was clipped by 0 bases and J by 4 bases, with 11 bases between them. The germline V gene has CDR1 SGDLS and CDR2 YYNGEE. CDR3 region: CASSVAAIGYEQYF. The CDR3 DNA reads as TGTGCCAGCAGCGTAGCAGCTATCGGGTACGAGCAGTACTTC.

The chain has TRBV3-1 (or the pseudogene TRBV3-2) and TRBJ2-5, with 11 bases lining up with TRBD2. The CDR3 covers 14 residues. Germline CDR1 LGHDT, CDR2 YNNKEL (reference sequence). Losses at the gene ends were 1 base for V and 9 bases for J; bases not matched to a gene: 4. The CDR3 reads CASSQGASGGSQYF. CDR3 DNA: TGTGCCAGCAGCCAAGGGGCTAGCGGGGGGTCCCAGTACTTC.

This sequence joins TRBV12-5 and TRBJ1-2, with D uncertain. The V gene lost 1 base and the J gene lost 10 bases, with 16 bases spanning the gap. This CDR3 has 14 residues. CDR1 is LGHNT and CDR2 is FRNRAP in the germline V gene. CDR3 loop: CASGLADYGSHYTF. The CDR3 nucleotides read TGTGCTAGTGGTTTGGCAGACTATGGGAGCCACTACACCTTC.

The CDR3 is CASSYGRNYGYTF. The CDR3 coding sequence is TGTGCCAGCAGTTACGGCAGAAACTATGGCTACACCTTC. V usage is TRBV6-5 and J usage is TRBJ1-2; no reliable D call. The V end lost 2 bases, the J end lost 2 bases, and 6 bases lay between the germline ends. Germline CDR1 is MNHEY and CDR2 is SVGAGI. This CDR3 has 13 residues.

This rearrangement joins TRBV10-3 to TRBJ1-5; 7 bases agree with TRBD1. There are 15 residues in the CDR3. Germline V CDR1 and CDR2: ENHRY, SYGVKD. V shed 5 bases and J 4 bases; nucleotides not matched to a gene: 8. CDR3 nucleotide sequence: TGTGCCATCAGTCCAGCGACAGGGCAAAATCAGCCCCAGCATTTT. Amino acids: CAISPATGQNQPQHF.

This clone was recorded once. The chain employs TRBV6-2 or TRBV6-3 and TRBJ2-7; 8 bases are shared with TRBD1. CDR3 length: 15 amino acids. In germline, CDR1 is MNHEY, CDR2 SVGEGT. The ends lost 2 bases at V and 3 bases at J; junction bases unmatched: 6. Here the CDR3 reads CASSYARQGFYEQYF. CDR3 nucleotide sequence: TGTGCCAGCAGTTACGCGAGACAGGGGTTCTACGAGCAGTACTTC.

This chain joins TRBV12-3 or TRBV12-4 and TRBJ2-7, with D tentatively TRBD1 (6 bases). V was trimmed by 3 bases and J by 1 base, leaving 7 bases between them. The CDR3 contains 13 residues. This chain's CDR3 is CASSFQGSYEQYF. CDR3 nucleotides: TGTGCCAGCAGTTTTCAGGGGTCCTACGAGCAGTACTTC.